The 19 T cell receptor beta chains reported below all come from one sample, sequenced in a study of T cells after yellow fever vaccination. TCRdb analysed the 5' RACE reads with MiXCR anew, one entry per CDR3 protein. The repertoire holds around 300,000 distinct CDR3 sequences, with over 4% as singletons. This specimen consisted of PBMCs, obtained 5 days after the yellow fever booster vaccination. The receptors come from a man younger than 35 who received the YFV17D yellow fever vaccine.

CDR3 residues: CASSFTGAMVGQETQYF. The CDR3, as DNA: TGTGCCAGCAGCTTCACCGGGGCAATGGTGGGACAAGAGACCCAGTACTTC. J is TRBJ2-5 and V is TRBV5-5; the D call may be TRBD1 or TRBD2 (5 bases each). Germline V gives CDR1 SGHKS, CDR2 YYEKEE (reference sequence). Trimming cost V 2 bases and J 2 bases, with 19 bases left between them. The CDR3 covers 17 residues.

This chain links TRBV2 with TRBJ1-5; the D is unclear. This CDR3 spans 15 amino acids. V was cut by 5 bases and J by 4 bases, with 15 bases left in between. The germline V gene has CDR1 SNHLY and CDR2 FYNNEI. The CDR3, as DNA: TGTGCCAGCAGTTACCCTGCCCGTCTTAATCAGCCCCAGCATTTT. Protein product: CASSYPARLNQPQHF.

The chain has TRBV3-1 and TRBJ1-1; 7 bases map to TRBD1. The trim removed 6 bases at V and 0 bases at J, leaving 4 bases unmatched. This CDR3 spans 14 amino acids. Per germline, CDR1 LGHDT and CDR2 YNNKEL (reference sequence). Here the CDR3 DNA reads TGTGCCAGCAGGCTCGACAGGGTGAACACTGAAGCTTTCTTT. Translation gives CASRLDRVNTEAFF.

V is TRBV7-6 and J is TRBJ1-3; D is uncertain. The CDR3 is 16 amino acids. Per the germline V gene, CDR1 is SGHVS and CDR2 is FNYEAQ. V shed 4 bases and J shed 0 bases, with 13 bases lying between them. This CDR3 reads CASSSASVISGNTIYF. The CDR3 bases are TGTGCCAGCAGCTCGGCGTCCGTTATCTCTGGAAACACCATATATTTT.

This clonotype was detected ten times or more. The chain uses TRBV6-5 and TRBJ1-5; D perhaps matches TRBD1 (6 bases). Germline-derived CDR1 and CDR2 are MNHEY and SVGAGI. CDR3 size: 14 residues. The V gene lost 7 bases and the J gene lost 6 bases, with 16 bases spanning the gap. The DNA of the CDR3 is TGTGCCAGCACCCCCAGGGGAAGGGGTCAGCCCCAGCATTTT. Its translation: CASTPRGRGQPQHF.

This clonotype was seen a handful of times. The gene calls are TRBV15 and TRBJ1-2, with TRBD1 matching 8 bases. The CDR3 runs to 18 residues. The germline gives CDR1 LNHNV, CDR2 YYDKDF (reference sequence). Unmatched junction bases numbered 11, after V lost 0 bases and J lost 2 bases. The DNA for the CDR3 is TGTGCCACCAGCAGAGATCGTAGGTGGACAGGGCTAAACTATGGCTACACCTTC. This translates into CATSRDRRWTGLNYGYTF.

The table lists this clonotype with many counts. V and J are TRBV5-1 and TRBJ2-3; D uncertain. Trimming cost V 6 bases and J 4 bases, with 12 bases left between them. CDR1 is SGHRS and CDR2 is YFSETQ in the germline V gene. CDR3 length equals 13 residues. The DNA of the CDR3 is TGCGCCAGCAATCTTCCCGGGTCAGATACGCAGTATTTT. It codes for CASNLPGSDTQYF. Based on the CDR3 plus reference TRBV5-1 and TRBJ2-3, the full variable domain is KAGVTQTPRYLIKTRGQQVTLSCSPISGHRSVSWYQQTPGQGLQFLFEYFSETQRNKGNFPGRFSGRQFSNSRSEMNVSTLELGDSALYLCASNLPGSDTQYFGPGTRLTVL.

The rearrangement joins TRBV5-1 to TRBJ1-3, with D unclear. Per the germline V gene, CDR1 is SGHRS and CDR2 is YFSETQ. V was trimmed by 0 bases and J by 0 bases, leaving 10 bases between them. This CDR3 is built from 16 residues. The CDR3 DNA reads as TGCGCCAGCAGCTTGGGTTACCGGAGCTCTGGAAACACCATATATTTT. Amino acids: CASSLGYRSSGNTIYF.

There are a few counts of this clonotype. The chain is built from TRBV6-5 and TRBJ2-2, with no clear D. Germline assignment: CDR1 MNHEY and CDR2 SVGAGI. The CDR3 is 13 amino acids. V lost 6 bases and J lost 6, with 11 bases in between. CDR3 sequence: CASSPRVAGELFF. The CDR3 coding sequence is TGTGCCAGCAGCCCACGGGTCGCCGGGGAGCTGTTTTTT.

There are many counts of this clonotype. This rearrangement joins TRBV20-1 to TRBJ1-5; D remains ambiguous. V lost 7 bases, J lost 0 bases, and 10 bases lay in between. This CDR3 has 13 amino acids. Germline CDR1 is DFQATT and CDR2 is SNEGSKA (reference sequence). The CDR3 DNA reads TGCAGTGTTCAGGATTATAGCAATCAGCCCCAGCATTTT. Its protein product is CSVQDYSNQPQHF.

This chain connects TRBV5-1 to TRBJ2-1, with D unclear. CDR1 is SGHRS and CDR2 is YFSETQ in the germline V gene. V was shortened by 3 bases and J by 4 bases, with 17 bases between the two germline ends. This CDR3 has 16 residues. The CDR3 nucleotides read TGCGCCAGCAGCTCTACATCGGCTCCCCTTTACAATGAGCAGTTCTTC. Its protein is CASSSTSAPLYNEQFF. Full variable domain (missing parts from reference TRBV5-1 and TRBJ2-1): KAGVTQTPRYLIKTRGQQVTLSCSPISGHRSVSWYQQTPGQGLQFLFEYFSETQRNKGNFPGRFSGRQFSNSRSEMNVSTLELGDSALYLCASSSTSAPLYNEQFFGPGTRLTVL.

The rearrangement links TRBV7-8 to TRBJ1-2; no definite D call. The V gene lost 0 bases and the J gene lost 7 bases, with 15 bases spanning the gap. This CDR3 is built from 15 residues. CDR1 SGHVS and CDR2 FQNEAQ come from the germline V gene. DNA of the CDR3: TGTGCCAGCAGCTTAGCGGGTGGGCGTTGGAGTGGCTACACCTTC. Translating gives CASSLAGGRWSGYTF.

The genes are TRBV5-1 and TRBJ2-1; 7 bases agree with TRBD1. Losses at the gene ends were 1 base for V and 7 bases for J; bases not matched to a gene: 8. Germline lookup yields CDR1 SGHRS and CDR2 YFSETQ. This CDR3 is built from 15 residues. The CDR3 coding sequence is TGCGCCAGCAGCTTGAATACAGGGGTCTCAAATGAGCAGTTCTTC. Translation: CASSLNTGVSNEQFF.

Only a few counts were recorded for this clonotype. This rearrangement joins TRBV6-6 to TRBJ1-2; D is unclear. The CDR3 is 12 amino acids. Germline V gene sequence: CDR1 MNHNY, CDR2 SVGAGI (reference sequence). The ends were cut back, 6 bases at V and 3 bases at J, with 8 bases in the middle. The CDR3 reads CASRAAYYGYTF. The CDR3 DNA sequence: TGTGCCAGCAGAGCCGCCTACTATGGCTACACCTTC.

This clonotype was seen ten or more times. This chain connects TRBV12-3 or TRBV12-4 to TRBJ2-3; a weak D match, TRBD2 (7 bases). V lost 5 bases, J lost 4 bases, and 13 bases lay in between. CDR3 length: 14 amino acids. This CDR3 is CASSLGGPADTQYF. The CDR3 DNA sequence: TGTGCCAGCAGTCTCGGGGGGCCCGCAGATACGCAGTATTTT.

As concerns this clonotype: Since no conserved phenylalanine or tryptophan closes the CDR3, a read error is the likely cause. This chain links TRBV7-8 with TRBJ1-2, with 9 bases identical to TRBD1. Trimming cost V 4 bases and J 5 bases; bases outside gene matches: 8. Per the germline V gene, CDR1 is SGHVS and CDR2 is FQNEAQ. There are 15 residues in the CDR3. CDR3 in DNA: TGTGCCAGCAGCTCCTCGGGACAGGGTCGGTATGGCTACACCCTC. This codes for CASSSSGQGRYGYTL.

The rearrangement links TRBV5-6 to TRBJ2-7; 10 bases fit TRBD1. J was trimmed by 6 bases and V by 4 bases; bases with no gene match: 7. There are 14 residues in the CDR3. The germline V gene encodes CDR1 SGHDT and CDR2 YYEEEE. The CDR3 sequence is CASSPPGTGVEQYF. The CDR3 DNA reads TGTGCCAGCAGCCCCCCGGGGACAGGGGTCGAGCAGTACTTC.

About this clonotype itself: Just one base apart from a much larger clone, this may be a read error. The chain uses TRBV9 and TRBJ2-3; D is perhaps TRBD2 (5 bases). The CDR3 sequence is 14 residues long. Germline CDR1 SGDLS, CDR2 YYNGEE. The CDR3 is CARSVTLAADTQYF. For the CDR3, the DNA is TGTGCCAGAAGCGTAACCCTAGCTGCAGATACGCAGTATTTT.

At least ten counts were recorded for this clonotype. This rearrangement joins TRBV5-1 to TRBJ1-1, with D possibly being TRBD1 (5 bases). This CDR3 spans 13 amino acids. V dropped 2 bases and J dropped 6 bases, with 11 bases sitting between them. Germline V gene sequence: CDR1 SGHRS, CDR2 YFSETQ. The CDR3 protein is CASSFTVGAEAFF. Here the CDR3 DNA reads TGCGCCAGCAGCTTCACGGTGGGGGCTGAAGCTTTCTTT. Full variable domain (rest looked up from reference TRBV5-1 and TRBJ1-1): KAGVTQTPRYLIKTRGQQVTLSCSPISGHRSVSWYQQTPGQGLQFLFEYFSETQRNKGNFPGRFSGRQFSNSRSEMNVSTLELGDSALYLCASSFTVGAEAFFGQGTRLTVV.